The sequence of this T cell receptor beta chain was determined in a study of shared clonotypes between healthy human individuals. Points from the study as a whole: The low donor count limited represented genetic and exposure-history diversity.

The naive CD8 fraction comprised CD45RO-negative cells positively selected for CCR7 and excluded terminally differentiated effector memory CD45RA+ cells. The sorted-subset replicate PCRs were given around 0.2 ug DNA, which is approximately 30,000 T cell genomes. Repertoires were generated with immunoSEQ multiplex PCR, while TCRdb's copy carries only in-frame clones and drops some. The data contain approximately 1.9 million clones, approximately 92% of them singletons. As regards this clone: Its antigen is undetermined.

This sequence originates from a young man in good health. Some clones in this sample may be carry-over from other donors' samples. The sample consisted of naive CD8+ T cells from PBMCs.

For the CDR3, the DNA is TGTGCCAGCAGCCATTTAGGAGAAAGGGTGGACTATGGCTACACCTTC. Translated: CASSHLGERVDYGYTF. The rearrangement joins TRBV7-8 to TRBJ1-2; no firm D call. The V end lost 5 bases, the J end lost 3 bases, and 19 bases lay between the germline ends. The germline V gene encodes CDR1 SGHVS and CDR2 FQNEAQ. The CDR3 has 16 amino acids.